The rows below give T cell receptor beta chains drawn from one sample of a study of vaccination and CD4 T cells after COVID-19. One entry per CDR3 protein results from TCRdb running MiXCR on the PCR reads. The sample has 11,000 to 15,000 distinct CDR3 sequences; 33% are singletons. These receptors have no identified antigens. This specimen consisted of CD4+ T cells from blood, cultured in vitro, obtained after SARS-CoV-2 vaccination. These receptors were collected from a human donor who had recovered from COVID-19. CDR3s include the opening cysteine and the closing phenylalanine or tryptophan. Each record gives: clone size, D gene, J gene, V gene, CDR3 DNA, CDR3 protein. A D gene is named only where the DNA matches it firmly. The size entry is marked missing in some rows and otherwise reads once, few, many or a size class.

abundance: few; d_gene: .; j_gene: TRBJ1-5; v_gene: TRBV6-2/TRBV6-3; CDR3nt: TGTGCCAGCTCGGTCGGACAGAACAATCAGCCCCAGCATTTT; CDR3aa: CASSVGQNNQPQHF
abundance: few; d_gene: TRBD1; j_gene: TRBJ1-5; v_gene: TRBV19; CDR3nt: TGTGCCAGTAGAAGGACAGGAGGGAGCAATCAGCCCCAGCATTTT; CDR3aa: CASRRTGGSNQPQHF
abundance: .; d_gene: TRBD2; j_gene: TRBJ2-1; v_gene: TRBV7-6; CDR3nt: TGTGCCAGCAGCGGAACTAGCGGGACTGAGCAGTTCTTC; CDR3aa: CASSGTSGTEQFF
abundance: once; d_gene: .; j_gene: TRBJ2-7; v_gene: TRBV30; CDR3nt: TGTGCCTGGAGTCCAAAAGGGGGATCTCTCTACGAGCAGTACTTC; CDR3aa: CAWSPKGGSLYEQYF
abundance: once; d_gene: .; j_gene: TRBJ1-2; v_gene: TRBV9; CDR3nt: TGTGCCAGCAGCGTAGGGGGGTATGGCTACACCTTC; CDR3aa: CASSVGGYGYTF
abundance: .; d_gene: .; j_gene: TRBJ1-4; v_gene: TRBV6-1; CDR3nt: TGTGCCAGCGGCGTAGACAGGCGAACTAATGAAAAACTGTTTTTT; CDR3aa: CASGVDRRTNEKLFF
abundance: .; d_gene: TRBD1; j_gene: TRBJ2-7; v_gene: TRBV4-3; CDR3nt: TGCGCCAGCAGCCAAGAACCAATACCGGGACAGGGCTACGAGCAGTACTTC; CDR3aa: CASSQEPIPGQGYEQYF
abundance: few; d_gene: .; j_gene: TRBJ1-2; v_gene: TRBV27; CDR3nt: TGTGCCAGCACCTTCCGAGCGGGACCCTATGGCTACACCTTC; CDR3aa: CASTFRAGPYGYTF
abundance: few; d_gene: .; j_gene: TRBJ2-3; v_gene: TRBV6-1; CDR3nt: TGTGCCAGCAGCCGCCCCAGGGACAACCTAAGCACAGATACGCAGTATTTT; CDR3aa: CASSRPRDNLSTDTQYF
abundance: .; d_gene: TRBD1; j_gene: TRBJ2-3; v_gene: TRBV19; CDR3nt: TGTGCCAGTAGTTCCCGGACAGGGTACGCAGATACGCAGTATTTT; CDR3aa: CASSSRTGYADTQYF
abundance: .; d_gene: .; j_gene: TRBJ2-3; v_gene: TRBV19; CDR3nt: TGTGCCAGTAGGGGGACCACAGATACGCAGTATTTT; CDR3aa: CASRGTTDTQYF
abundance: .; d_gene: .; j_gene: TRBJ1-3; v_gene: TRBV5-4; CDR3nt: TGTGCCAGCAGCTCGCCTTCGGCCGGAAACACCATATATTTT; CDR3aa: CASSSPSAGNTIYF
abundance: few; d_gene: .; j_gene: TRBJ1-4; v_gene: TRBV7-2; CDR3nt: TGTGCCAGCAGCTTAATGGGCAGGATTGCTAATGAAAAACTGTTTTTT; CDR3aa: CASSLMGRIANEKLFF
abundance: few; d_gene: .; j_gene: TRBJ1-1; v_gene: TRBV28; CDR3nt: TGTGCCAGCAGTCGAGGTCCGGGTGAAGCTTTCTTT; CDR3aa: CASSRGPGEAFF
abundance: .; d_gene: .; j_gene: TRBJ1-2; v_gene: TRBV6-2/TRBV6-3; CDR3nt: TGTGCCAGCAGTTACTATAAACAGGGAAGGGACTACACCTTC; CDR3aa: CASSYYKQGRDYTF
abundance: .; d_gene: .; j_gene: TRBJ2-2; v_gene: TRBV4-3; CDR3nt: TGCGCCAGCAGTCTCAGGGCGAACACCGGGGAGCTGTTTTTT; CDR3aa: CASSLRANTGELFF
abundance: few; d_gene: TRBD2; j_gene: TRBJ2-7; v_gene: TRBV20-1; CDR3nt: TGCAGTGCTAGATCGGGGGGGCGTAAGGCCTACGAGCAGTACTTC; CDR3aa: CSARSGGRKAYEQYF
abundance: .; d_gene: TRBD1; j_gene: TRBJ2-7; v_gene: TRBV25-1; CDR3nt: TGTGCCAGCAGTGAGTGGGTACCGGGACAGGAGATTATCTACGAGCAGTACTTC; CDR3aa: CASSEWVPGQEIIYEQYF
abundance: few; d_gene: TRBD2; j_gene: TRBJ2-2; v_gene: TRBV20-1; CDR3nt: TGCAGTGCAGTCCTAGCGGGAGGGGCCGGGGAGCTGTTTTTT; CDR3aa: CSAVLAGGAGELFF
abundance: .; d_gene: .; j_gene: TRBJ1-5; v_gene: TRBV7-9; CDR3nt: TGTGCCAGCAGCTTTGGGACACCCAATCAGCCCCAGCATTTT; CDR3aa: CASSFGTPNQPQHF
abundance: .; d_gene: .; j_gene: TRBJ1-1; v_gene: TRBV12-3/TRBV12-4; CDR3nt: TGTGCCAGCAGCCTCTTTCGAGGGAAGAACACTGAAGCTTTCTTT; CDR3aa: CASSLFRGKNTEAFF
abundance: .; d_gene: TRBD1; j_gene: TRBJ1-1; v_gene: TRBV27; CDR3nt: TGTGCCAGCAGTATCAACAGGGGCTGGGTTGAAGCTTTCTTT; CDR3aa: CASSINRGWVEAFF
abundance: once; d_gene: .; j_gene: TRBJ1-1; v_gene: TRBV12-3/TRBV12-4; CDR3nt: TGTGCCAGCTCACACGGGGGGGGGTCCTCTGAAGCTTTCTTT; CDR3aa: CASSHGGGSSEAFF
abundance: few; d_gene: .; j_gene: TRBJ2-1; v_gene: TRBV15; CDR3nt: TGTGCCACCAGCAGAGAGGGTTCCCACAATGAGCAGTTCTTC; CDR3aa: CATSREGSHNEQFF
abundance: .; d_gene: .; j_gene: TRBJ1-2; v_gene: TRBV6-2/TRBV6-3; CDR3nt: TGTGCATCCCGAAGGGACGGCGATGGCTACACCTTC; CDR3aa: CASRRDGDGYTF
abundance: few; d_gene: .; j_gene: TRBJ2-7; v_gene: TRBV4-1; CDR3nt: TGCGCCAGCAGCCAACCCGGACTGGTCTACGAGCAGTACTTC; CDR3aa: CASSQPGLVYEQYF
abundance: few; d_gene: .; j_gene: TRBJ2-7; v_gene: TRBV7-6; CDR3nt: TGTGCCAGCAGCTTAGGGGGAACCGGGGGTTCCGAGCAGTACTTC; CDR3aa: CASSLGGTGGSEQYF
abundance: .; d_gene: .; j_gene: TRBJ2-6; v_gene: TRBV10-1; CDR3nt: TGCGCCAGCAGTGAGATTGTAAAGAGGGTACCCACCGGGGCCAACGTCCTGACTTTC; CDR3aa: CASSEIVKRVPTGANVLTF
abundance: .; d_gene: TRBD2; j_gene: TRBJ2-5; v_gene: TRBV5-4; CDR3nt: TGTGCCAGCAGCCGCCAGACCGGGGAGGGGGAGACCCAGTACTTC; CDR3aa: CASSRQTGEGETQYF
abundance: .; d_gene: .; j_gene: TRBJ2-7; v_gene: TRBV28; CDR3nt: TGTGCCAGCAGTTGGTGGTCAGGGCGCTTCTACGAGCAGTACTTC; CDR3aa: CASSWWSGRFYEQYF
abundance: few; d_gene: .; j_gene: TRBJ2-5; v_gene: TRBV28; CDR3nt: TGTGCCAGCAGTTTGGGGGCTAGCGGACTTCCCCCGGCGGAGACCCAGTACTTC; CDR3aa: CASSLGASGLPPAETQYF